This T cell receptor (beta chain) is from a study of CD8 T cells in ankylosing spondylitis (dated by TCRdb to the late 2010s). Turning to the overall study: T cell receptor beta repertoires were profiled in healthy donors and ankylosing spondylitis patients so that disease-linked TCR variants could be found. Peripheral blood was sampled, and synovial fluid was also collected from ankylosing spondylitis patients. In total, the full study cohort was made up of 108 healthy donors and some 26 ankylosing spondylitis patients. The study at large found these results: Some motif variants were previously reported in synovial fluid and blood of reactive arthritis patients, suggesting common disease-initiation mechanisms. Blood from ankylosing spondylitis patients appeared to be characterized by a TCR beta motif made up of several highly homologous amino acid variants. Significant enrichment of the disease-linked clones was reported in matched synovial fluid samples from ankylosing spondylitis patients. In peripheral blood, the disease-linked clones were found at relatively low frequencies and had a CD8+ phenotype.

This clonotype was seen repeatedly, ten times or more. Its antigen is not yet known. No much larger clone exists at a distance of one base, and base qualities are not known. Instrument used: Illumina HiSeq 2500. Quantitative 5'-RACE with molecular barcodes was the method used to prepare the TCR beta libraries. As for the original processing: A new computational method, built on a probabilistic model of VDJ rearrangement, was used to identify disease-linked TCR variants. Using fastp at Q25 and MiXCR, TCRdb reprocessed the public reads and kept productive beta chains. CDR3 protein duplicates are merged, each entry listing the most common genes and DNA. These V and J calls rely on TCRdb rather than the paper's analysis. The sample table shows a few hundred thousand distinct CDR3 sequences, and 6.5% to 10% are seen once. Approximately 14% of the sample is taken by the ten largest. Reading the germline V gene gives CDR1 MGHRA and CDR2 YSYEKL. V and J lose 4 bases and 1 base, and a span of 12 bases separates them. The CDR3, from cysteine to phenylalanine, totals 15 residues. Only the CDR3 DNA is retained, 45 bases long and in frame from the first base.

In this chain, TRBV4-1 is recombined with TRBJ2-3; D gene: possibly TRBD2, on 6 matching bases. Sequences were obtained from blood, either unsorted or a sorted T cell fraction (not recorded which). The receptor was derived from a male donor with ankylosing spondylitis. The bases read TGCGCCAGCAGCCTGACTAGGGGAGGCACAGATACGCAGTATTTT. It translates to CASSLTRGGTDTQYF.